The 22 T cell receptor beta chains below were found in one sample sequenced in a study of T-cell reconstitution after alpha-beta-depleted transplantation in children. Unique molecular identifiers were used to barcode this TCRbeta library. TCRdb independently ran MiXCR on the PCR reads; one entry per CDR3 protein. The data hold about 250,000 distinct CDR3 sequences, with 20% to 30% observed a single time. The material sequenced was PBMCs, mostly from graft donor cells, taken 360 days after TCRalphabeta/CD19-depleted stem cell transplant. The receptors here all came from a female patient aged 2-9 years who had a stem cell transplant for congenital amegakaryocytic thrombocytopenia, so the T cells may come from the graft donor.

This clonotype came up many times. The rearrangement joins TRBV5-5 to TRBJ2-2; TRBD2 agrees at 9 bases. V lost 4 bases and J lost 1; bases outside the gene matches: 2. CDR3 length equals 15 residues. Germline V gene sequence: CDR1 SGHKS, CDR2 YYEKEE (reference sequence). For the CDR3, the DNA is TGTGCCAGCAGCCTACTAGCGGGGAACACCGGGGAGCTGTTTTTT. This translates into CASSLLAGNTGELFF.

The chain has TRBV20-1 and TRBJ2-1, with D unclear. Per germline, CDR1 DFQATT and CDR2 SNEGSKA (reference sequence). Trimming stripped 5 bases from V and 0 bases from J, with 11 bases between. The CDR3 runs to 14 residues. The CDR3 DNA reads as TGCAGTGCTTCACCGATGAGCTCCTACAATGAGCAGTTCTTC. This translates into CSASPMSSYNEQFF.

V usage is TRBV20-1 and J usage is TRBJ2-5; 7 positions match TRBD2. Germline V gives CDR1 DFQATT, CDR2 SNEGSKA (reference sequence). Trimming at V came to 5 bases and at J to 2 bases, leaving 8 bases not matched to a gene. The CDR3 spans 14 residues. For the CDR3, the DNA is TGCAGTGCTGGACCGGGACTACTACAAGAGACCCAGTACTTC. Translating it yields CSAGPGLLQETQYF.

This clonotype has a handful of counts. This chain links TRBV6-5 with TRBJ1-6, with 8 bases that match TRBD1. CDR1 is MNHEY, CDR2 SVGAGI, per germline. The ends lost 0 bases at V and 0 bases at J; junction bases unmatched: 4. The CDR3 is 18 residues long. The chain's CDR3 is CASSYSRTGPSYNSPLHF. DNA of the CDR3: TGTGCCAGCAGTTACTCGAGGACAGGGCCCTCCTATAATTCACCCCTCCACTTT.

The chain is built from TRBV20-1 and TRBJ1-4; no clear D gene. V lost 2 bases and J lost 5, with 12 bases in between. Germline V gene sequence: CDR1 DFQATT, CDR2 SNEGSKA (reference sequence). This CDR3 comprises 14 residues. The CDR3 DNA reads as TGCAGTGCTAGAATGAACAGCCACAATGAAAAACTGTTTTTT. Its translation is CSARMNSHNEKLFF.

This clonotype turned up a few times. The V gene is TRBV7-9, the J gene TRBJ2-5, with TRBD2 matching 8 bases. V shed 4 bases, J shed 3 bases, and the junction held 7 bases outside the gene matches. Per the germline V gene, CDR1 is SEHNR and CDR2 is FQNEAQ (reference sequence). The CDR3 totals 15 residues. CDR3 coding DNA: TGTGCCAGCAGCTCCACCATAGCGGGGAAAGAGACCCAGTACTTC. Translating it yields CASSSTIAGKETQYF.

This clonotype was seen a handful of times. The rearrangement joins TRBV20-1 to TRBJ1-3; the match to TRBD1 covers 8 bases. CDR1 DFQATT and CDR2 SNEGSKA come from the germline V gene (reference sequence). This CDR3 is 13 amino acids long. Trimming removed 2 bases from V and 4 bases from J; junction bases left unmatched: 1. CDR3 sequence (DNA): TGCAGTGCTAGAAGGACAGGGGGAAACACCATATATTTT. It is translated as CSARRTGGNTIYF.

The genes are TRBV24-1 and TRBJ1-1, with 8 bases fitting TRBD1. This CDR3 is built from 16 residues. Germline CDR1 and CDR2: KGHDR and SFDVKD. The junction had 9 bases not matched to a gene; V was cut back by 4 bases and J by 3 bases. CDR3 protein: CATSDPRTGRDTEAFF. The CDR3, as DNA: TGTGCCACCAGTGACCCCAGGACAGGGAGGGACACTGAAGCTTTCTTT.

This clonotype showed up just a few times. The J gene is TRBJ2-2, the V gene TRBV12-3 or TRBV12-4, with D possibly being TRBD1 (5 bases). V was clipped by 7 bases and J by 7 bases, with 16 bases between them. This CDR3 has 14 amino acids. The CDR3 DNA follows: TGTGCCAGCACCCACCGGTCTCAGGGCGGGGAGCTGTTTTTT. This gives the protein CASTHRSQGGELFF.

Only a few counts were recorded for this clonotype. The chain is built from TRBV12-3 or TRBV12-4 and TRBJ1-1; no definite D call. V shed 5 bases and J shed 9 bases, with 13 bases lying between them. This CDR3 is built from 12 residues. CDR3 coding DNA: TGTGCCAGCAGTGTAGGGTGGGCTAAAGCTTTCTTT. Residues: CASSVGWAKAFF.

V usage is TRBV10-3 and J usage is TRBJ2-3; D uncertain. Trimming stripped 4 bases from V and 0 bases from J, with 11 bases between. The germline V gene has CDR1 ENHRY and CDR2 SYGVKD. The CDR3 runs to 15 residues. The CDR3 DNA reads TGTGCCATCAGTGGTGGCACCGCTAGCACAGATACGCAGTATTTT. Protein product: CAISGGTASTDTQYF.

In DNA form, the CDR3 reads TGTGCCAGCAGCTCTACACGAAACACCGGGGAGCTGTTTTTT. This encodes CASSSTRNTGELFF. The genes are TRBV5-4 and TRBJ2-2; D unclear. Germline V lookup: CDR1 SGHNT, CDR2 YYREEE (reference sequence). The CDR3 covers 14 residues. With 3 bases removed from V and 2 bases from J, the gap between germline ends came to 8 bases.

V gene TRBV24-1 combines with J gene TRBJ2-5; D is possibly TRBD2 (6 bases). Trimming removed 3 bases from V and 5 bases from J, with 12 bases in between. The germline V gene encodes CDR1 KGHDR and CDR2 SFDVKD. This CDR3 has 14 residues. CDR3 amino acids: CATSDVAGGETQYF. The CDR3 DNA follows: TGTGCCACCAGTGATGTGGCAGGAGGGGAGACCCAGTACTTC.

This clonotype was detected only a few times. The rearrangement joins TRBV6-1 to TRBJ2-2, with TRBD2 identical over 10 bases. The germline V gene encodes CDR1 MNHNS and CDR2 SASEGT. The CDR3 extends over 14 amino acids. V was pared by 7 bases and J by 7 bases, with 6 bases of the junction left unmatched. The CDR3 DNA is TGTGCCAGCAAGGGACTAGCGTTAATCGGGGAGCTGTTTTTT. This encodes CASKGLALIGELFF.

The rearrangement joins TRBV20-1 to TRBJ2-3; D tentatively reads TRBD1 or TRBD2 (6 bases each). CDR3 length: 14 residues. Germline assignment: CDR1 DFQATT and CDR2 SNEGSKA (reference sequence). Trimming took off 2 bases at V and 4 bases at J, with 13 bases between the two ends. The CDR3 region is CSARIPGEADTQYF. The DNA of the CDR3 is TGCAGTGCTAGAATACCAGGGGAGGCAGATACGCAGTATTTT.

This clonotype was recorded many times. V usage is TRBV5-1 and J usage is TRBJ2-1; 7 nucleotides agree with TRBD2. Per the germline V gene, CDR1 is SGHRS and CDR2 is YFSETQ. The CDR3 length is 16 residues. The V gene end was trimmed by 5 bases and the J gene end by 5 bases; junction bases not matched to a gene: 13. In DNA form, the CDR3 reads TGCGCCAGCAGATCGGGAGGATCGGGACCGCACAATGAGCAGTTCTTC. Its protein is CASRSGGSGPHNEQFF. The variable domain in full, completed from reference TRBV5-1 and TRBJ2-1, reads KAGVTQTPRYLIKTRGQQVTLSCSPISGHRSVSWYQQTPGQGLQFLFEYFSETQRNKGNFPGRFSGRQFSNSRSEMNVSTLELGDSALYLCASRSGGSGPHNEQFFGPGTRLTVL.

V usage is TRBV12-3 or TRBV12-4 and J usage is TRBJ2-2; D remains unclear. V lost 3 bases and J 0 bases, leaving 14 bases between the germline ends. There are 17 residues in the CDR3. CDR3 loop: CASSLDHAFANTGELFF. The CDR3 DNA reads as TGTGCCAGCAGTTTGGACCACGCGTTCGCGAACACCGGGGAGCTGTTTTTT.

In this sample, this clonotype turned up a few times. The chain's CDR3 is CATTRLAGAYEQYF. CDR3 DNA sequence: TGTGCCACCACTCGTTTGGCCGGGGCCTACGAGCAGTACTTC. The V gene is TRBV6-1, the J gene TRBJ2-7, with a possible D match to TRBD2 (5 bases). The length of the CDR3 is 14 residues. Germline CDR1 is MNHNS and CDR2 is SASEGT. Trimming left V 10 bases short and J 2 bases short, with 18 bases between.

This clonotype was picked up a small number of times. The genes are TRBV28 and TRBJ2-7; D possibly corresponds to TRBD2 (5 bases). V gave up 2 bases and J gave up 6 bases, with 11 bases separating them. The CDR3 contains 13 residues. In germline, CDR1 is MDHEN, CDR2 SYDVKM. Written as DNA, the CDR3 is TGTGCCAGCAGTTTAGCGGGCGGCGCCGAGCAGTACTTC. It translates to CASSLAGGAEQYF.

The chain recombines TRBV5-5 with TRBJ2-7; D might be TRBD1 (7 bases). With 1 base removed from V and 5 bases from J, the gap between germline ends came to 13 bases. The CDR3 has 14 amino acids. Germline V gene data show CDR1 as SGHKS and CDR2 as YYEKEE (reference sequence). The CDR3 DNA sequence: TGTGCCAGCAGCTTGACAGGGGTAGCGGACGAGCAGTACTTC. Translating gives CASSLTGVADEQYF.

The V call is TRBV12-3 or TRBV12-4, the J call TRBJ2-1, with 10 bases lining up with TRBD2. Losses at the gene ends were 5 bases for V and 12 bases for J; bases not matched to a gene: 10. This CDR3 comprises 14 residues. The CDR3 protein is CASSMIAGGGGQFF. CDR3 nucleotide sequence: TGTGCCAGCAGTATGATAGCGGGGGGAGGTGGGCAGTTCTTC.

The rearrangement uses TRBV11-3 and TRBJ2-3; D ambiguous. This CDR3 spans 12 amino acids. Germline CDR1 is SGHNT and CDR2 is YENEEA. With 4 bases removed from V and 10 bases from J, the gap between germline ends came to 12 bases. The CDR3 DNA reads as TGTGCCAGCAGCTCCGGGCGGTTGGCGCAGTATTTT. Its translation is CASSSGRLAQYF. Supplemented by reference TRBV11-3 and TRBJ2-3, the full variable domain reads EAGVVQSPRYKIIEKKQPVAFWCNPISGHNTLYWYLQNLGQGPELLIRYENEEAVDDSQLPKDRFSAERLKGVDSTLKIQPAELGDSAVYLCASSSGRLAQYFGPGTRLTVL.